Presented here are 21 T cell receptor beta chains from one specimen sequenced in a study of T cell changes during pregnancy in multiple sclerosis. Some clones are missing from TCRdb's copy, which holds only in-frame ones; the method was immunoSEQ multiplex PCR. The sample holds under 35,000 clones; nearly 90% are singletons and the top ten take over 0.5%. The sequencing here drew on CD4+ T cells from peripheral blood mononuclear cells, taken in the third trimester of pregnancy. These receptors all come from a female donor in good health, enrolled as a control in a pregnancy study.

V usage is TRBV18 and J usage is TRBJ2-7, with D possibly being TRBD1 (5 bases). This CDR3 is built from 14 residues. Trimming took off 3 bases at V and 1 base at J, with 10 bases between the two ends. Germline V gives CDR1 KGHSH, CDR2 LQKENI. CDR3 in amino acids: CASSPVKGSYEQYF. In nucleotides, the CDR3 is TGTGCCAGCTCACCCGTCAAGGGGTCCTACGAGCAGTACTTC.

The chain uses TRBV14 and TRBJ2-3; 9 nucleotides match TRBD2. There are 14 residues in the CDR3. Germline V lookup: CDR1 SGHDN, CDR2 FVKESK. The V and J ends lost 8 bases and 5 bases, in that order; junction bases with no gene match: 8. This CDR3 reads CASAGGGPRDTQYF. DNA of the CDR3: TGTGCCAGCGCGGGGGGGGGCCCGAGAGATACGCAGTATTTT.

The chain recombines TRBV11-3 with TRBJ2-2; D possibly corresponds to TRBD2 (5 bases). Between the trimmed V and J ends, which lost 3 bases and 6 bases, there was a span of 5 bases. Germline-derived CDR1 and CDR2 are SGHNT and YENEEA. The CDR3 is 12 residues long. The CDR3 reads CASSLRAGELFF. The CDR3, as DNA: TGTGCCAGCAGCTTGAGGGCCGGGGAGCTGTTTTTT. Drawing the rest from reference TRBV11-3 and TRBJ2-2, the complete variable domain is EAGVVQSPRYKIIEKKQPVAFWCNPISGHNTLYWYLQNLGQGPELLIRYENEEAVDDSQLPKDRFSAERLKGVDSTLKIQPAELGDSAVYLCASSLRAGELFFGEGSRLTVL.

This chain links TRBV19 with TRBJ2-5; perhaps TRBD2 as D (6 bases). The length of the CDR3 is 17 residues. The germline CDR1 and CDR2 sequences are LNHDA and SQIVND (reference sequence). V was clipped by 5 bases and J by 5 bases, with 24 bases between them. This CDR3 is CASSPGGEKGGWETQYF. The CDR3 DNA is TGTGCCAGTAGTCCCGGAGGGGAAAAGGGAGGATGGGAGACCCAGTACTTC.

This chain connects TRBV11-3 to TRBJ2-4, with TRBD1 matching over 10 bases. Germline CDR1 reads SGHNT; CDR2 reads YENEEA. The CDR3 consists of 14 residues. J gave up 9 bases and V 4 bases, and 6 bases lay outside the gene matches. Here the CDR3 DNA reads TGTGCCAGCAGCTCCGGGACAGGGGTAATCATTCAGTACTTC. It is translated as CASSSGTGVIIQYF. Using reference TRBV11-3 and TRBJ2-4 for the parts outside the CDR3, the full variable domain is EAGVVQSPRYKIIEKKQPVAFWCNPISGHNTLYWYLQNLGQGPELLIRYENEEAVDDSQLPKDRFSAERLKGVDSTLKIQPAELGDSAVYLCASSSGTGVIIQYFGAGTRLSVL.

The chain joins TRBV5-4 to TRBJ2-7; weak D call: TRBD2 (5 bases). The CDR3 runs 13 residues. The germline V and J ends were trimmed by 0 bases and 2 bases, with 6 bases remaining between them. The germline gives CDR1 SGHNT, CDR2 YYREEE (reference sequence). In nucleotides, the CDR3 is TGTGCCAGCAGCTTGGCGGGAACCTACGAGCAGTACTTC. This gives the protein CASSLAGTYEQYF.

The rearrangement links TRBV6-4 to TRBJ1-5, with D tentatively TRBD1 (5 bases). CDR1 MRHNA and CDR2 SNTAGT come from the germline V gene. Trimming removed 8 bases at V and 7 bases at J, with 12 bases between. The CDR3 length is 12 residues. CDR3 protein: CASGQGPQPQHF. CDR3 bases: TGTGCCAGCGGGCAGGGTCCCCAGCCCCAGCATTTT.

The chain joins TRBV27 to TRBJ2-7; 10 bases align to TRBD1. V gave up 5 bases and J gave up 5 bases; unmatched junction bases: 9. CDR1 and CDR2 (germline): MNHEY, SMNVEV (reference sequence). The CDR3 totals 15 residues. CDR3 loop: CASSDSGQGLNEQYF. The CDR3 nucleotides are TGTGCCAGCAGTGACTCGGGACAGGGGCTTAACGAGCAGTACTTC.

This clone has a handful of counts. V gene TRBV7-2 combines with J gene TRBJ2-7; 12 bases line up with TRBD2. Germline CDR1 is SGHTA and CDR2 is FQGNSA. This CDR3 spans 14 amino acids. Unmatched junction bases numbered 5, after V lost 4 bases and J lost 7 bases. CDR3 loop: CASSSSGGAGEQYF. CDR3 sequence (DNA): TGTGCCAGCAGCTCTAGCGGGGGGGCGGGTGAGCAGTACTTC.

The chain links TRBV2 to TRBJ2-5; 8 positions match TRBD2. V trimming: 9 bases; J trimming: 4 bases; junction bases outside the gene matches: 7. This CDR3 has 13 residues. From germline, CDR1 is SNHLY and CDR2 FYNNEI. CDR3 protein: CASSGARGETQYF. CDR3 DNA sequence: TGTGCCAGTAGCGGGGCTAGGGGAGAGACCCAGTACTTC.

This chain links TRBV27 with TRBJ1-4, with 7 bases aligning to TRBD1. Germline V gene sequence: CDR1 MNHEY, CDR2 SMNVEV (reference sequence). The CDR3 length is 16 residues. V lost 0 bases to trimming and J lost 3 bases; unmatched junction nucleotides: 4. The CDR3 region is CASSLSTGEANEKLFF. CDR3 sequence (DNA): TGTGCCAGCAGTTTATCAACAGGGGAGGCTAATGAAAAACTGTTTTTT.

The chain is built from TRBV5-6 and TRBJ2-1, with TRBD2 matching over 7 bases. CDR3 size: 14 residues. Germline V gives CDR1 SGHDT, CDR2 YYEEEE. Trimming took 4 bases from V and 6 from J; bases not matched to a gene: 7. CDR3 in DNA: TGTGCCAGCAGCCGTTACGGGGAGGGCAATGAGCAGTTCTTC. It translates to CASSRYGEGNEQFF.

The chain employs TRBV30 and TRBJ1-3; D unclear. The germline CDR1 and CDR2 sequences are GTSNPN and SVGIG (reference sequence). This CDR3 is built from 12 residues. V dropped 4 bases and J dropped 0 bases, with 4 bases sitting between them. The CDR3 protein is CAWTGSGNTIYF. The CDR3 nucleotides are TGTGCCTGGACAGGCTCTGGAAACACCATATATTTT. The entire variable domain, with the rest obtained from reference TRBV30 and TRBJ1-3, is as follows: SQTIHQWPATLVQPVGSPLSLECTVEGTSNPNLYWYRQAAGRGLQLLFYSVGIGQISSEVPQNLSASRPQDRQFILSSKKLLLSDSGFYLCAWTGSGNTIYFGEGSWLTVV.

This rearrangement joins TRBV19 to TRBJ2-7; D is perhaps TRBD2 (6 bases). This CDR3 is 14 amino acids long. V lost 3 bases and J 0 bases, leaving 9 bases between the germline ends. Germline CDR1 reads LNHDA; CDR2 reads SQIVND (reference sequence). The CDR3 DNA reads TGTGCCAGTAGTATGCCCGGGGGCTCCTACGAGCAGTACTTC. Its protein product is CASSMPGGSYEQYF.

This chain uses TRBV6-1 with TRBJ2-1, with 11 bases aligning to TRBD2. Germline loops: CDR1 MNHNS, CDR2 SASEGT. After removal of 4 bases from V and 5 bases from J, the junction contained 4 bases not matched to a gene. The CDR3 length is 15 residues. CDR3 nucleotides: TGTGCCAGCAGTGCTAGCGGGAGGCCAAACAATGAGCAGTTCTTC. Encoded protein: CASSASGRPNNEQFF.

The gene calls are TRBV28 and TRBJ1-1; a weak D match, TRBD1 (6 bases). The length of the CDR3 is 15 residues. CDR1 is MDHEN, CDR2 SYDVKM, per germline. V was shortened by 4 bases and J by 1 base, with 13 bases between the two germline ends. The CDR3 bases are TGTGCCAGCAGTTCCCTGACAGGTGCGAACACTGAAGCTTTCTTT. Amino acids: CASSSLTGANTEAFF. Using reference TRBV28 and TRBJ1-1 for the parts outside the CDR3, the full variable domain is DVKVTQSSRYLVKRTGEKVFLECVQDMDHENMFWYRQDPGLGLRLIYFSYDVKMKEKGDIPEGYSVSREKKERFSLILESASTNQTSMYLCASSSLTGANTEAFFGQGTRLTVV.

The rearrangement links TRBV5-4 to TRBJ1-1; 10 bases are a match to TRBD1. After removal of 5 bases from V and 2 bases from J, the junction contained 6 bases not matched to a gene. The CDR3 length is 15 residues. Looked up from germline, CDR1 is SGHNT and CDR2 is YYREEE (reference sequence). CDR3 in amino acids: CASRRQGAANTEAFF. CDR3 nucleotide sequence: TGTGCCAGCAGACGACAGGGGGCCGCCAACACTGAAGCTTTCTTT.

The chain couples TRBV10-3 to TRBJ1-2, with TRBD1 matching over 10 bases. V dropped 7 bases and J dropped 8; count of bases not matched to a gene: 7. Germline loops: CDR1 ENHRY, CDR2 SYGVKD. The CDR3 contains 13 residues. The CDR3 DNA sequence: TGTGCCATCAAACGGGACAGGGGAATGGGCTACACCTTC. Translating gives CAIKRDRGMGYTF.

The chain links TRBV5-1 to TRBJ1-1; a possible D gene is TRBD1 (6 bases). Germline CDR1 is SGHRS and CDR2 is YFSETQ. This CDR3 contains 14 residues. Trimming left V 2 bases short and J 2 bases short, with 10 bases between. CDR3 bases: TGCGCCAGCAGCTTACAGGGATCTAACACTGAAGCTTTCTTT. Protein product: CASSLQGSNTEAFF. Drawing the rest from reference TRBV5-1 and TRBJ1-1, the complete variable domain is KAGVTQTPRYLIKTRGQQVTLSCSPISGHRSVSWYQQTPGQGLQFLFEYFSETQRNKGNFPGRFSGRQFSNSRSEMNVSTLELGDSALYLCASSLQGSNTEAFFGQGTRLTVV.

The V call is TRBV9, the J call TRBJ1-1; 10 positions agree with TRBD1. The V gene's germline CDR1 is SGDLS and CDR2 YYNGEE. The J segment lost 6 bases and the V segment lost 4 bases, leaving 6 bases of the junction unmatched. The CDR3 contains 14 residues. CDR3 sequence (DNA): TGTGCCAGCAGCCCCAGACAGGGGGCGGCTGAAGCTTTCTTT. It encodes CASSPRQGAAEAFF. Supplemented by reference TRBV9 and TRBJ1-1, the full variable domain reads DSGVTQTPKHLITATGQRVTLRCSPRSGDLSVYWYQQSLDQGLQFLIQYYNGEERAKGNILERFSAQQFPDLHSELNLSSLELGDSALYFCASSPRQGAAEAFFGQGTRLTVV.

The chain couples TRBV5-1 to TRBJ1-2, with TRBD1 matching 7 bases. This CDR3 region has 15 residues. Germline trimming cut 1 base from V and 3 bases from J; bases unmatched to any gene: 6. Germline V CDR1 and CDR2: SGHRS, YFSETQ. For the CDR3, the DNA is TGCGCCAGCAGCTTGACAGGGGTGCCGGACTATGGCTACACCTTC. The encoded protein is CASSLTGVPDYGYTF.